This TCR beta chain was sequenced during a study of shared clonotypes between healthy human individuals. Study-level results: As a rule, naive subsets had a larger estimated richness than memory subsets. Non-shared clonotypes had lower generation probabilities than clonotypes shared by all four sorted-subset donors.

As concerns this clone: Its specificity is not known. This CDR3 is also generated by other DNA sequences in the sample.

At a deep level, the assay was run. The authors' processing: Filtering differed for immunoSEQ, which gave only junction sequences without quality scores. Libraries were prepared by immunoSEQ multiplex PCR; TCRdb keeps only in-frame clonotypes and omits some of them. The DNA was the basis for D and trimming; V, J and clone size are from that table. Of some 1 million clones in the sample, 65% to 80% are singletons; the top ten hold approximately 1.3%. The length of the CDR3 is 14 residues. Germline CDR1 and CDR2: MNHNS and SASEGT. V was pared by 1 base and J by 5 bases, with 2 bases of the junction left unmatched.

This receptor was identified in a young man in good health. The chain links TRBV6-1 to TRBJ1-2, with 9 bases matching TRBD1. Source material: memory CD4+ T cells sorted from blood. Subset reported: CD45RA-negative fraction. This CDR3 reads CASSEGDRAYGYTF. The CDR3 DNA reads TGTGCCAGCAGTGAAGGGGACAGGGCTTATGGCTACACCTTC.